This T cell receptor (beta chain) was profiled in a study of CD8 T cells in ankylosing spondylitis. About this clonotype: Antigen: not known.

Deletions cut 7 bases from V and 2 bases from J, with 15 bases between. CDR1 is DFQATT, CDR2 SNEGSKA, per germline (reference sequence). This CDR3 is built from 13 residues. General study results and limits: It was reported that disease-linked clones were significantly enriched in matched ankylosing spondylitis synovial fluid.

Quantitative 5'-RACE with molecular barcodes produced the TCR beta libraries. TCRdb itself ran the 5' RACE reads through MiXCR, one entry per CDR3 protein. The table records around 340,000 distinct CDR3 sequences, 20% of them present only once. Sequencing used blood, either unsorted or a sorted T cell fraction (not recorded which). This chain connects TRBV20-1 to TRBJ2-7; tentatively, D is TRBD2 (6 bases). The sequence came from a male donor with ankylosing spondylitis or in good health (not recorded which). The CDR3 coding sequence is TGCAGTGTTGCTACTAGCTCGACCTACGAGCAGTACTTC. Translating it yields CSVATSSTYEQYF.